This TCR beta chain is from a study of cytomegalovirus exposure and HLA in healthy donors. Remarks on this clone: The target antigen is unknown.

Primers included in the PCR were 60 Vbeta and 13 Jbeta primers. Using immunoSEQ multiplex PCR, the repertoire was profiled, and TCRdb retains in-frame clones only, with some absent. The sample carries more than 95,000 clones, around 82% recorded once. Overall study results and limits: Within the data, a cluster of highly shared sequence variants was likely a sequencing artifact.

The V end lost 0 bases, the J end lost 1 base, and 10 bases lay between the germline ends. Germline CDR1 reads KGHSH; CDR2 reads LQKENI. CDR3 size: 15 residues. The receptor's source is a woman in her thirties or forties in good health and CMV-seropositive. Sequencing was carried out using PBMCs. This chain joins TRBV18 and TRBJ2-7; weak D call: TRBD1 (6 bases). CDR3: CASSPPARGSYEQYF. CDR3 nucleotide sequence: TGTGCCAGCTCACCACCCGCCAGGGGATCCTACGAGCAGTACTTC.